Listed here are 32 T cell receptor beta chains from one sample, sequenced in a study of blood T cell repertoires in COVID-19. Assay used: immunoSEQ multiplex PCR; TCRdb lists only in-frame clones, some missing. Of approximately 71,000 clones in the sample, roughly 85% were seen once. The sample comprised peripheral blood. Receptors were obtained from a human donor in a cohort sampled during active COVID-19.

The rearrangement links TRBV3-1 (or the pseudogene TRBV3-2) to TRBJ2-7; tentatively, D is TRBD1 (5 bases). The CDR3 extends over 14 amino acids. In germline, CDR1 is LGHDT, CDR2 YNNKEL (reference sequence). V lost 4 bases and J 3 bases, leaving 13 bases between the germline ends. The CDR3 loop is CASSLTGVLYEQYF. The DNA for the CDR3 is TGTGCCAGCAGCCTAACAGGAGTCCTCTACGAGCAGTACTTC.

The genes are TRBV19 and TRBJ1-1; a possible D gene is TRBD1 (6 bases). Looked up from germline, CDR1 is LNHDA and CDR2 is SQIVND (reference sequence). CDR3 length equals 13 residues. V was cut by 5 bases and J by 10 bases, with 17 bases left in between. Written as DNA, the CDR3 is TGTGCCAGTAGTCCCCAGGGGATTCGGGGAGCTTTCTTT. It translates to CASSPQGIRGAFF.

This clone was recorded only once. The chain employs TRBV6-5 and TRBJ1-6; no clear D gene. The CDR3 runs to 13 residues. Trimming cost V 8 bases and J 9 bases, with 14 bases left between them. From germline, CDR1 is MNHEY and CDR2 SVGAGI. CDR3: CASLTWPGSPLHF. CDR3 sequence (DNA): TGTGCCAGCTTGACTTGGCCGGGTTCACCCCTCCACTTT.

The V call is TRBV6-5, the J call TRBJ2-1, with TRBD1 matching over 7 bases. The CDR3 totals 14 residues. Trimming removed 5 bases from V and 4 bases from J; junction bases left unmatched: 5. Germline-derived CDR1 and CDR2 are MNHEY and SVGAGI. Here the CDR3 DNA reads TGTGCCAGCAGTCCCGAGACAGGGTACAATGAGCAGTTCTTC. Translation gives CASSPETGYNEQFF.

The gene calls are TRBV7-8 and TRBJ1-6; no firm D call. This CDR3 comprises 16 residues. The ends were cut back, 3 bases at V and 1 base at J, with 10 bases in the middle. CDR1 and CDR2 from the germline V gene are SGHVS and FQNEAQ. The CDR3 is CASSLWRVSYNSPLHF. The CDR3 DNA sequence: TGTGCCAGCAGCTTGTGGAGGGTATCCTATAATTCACCCCTCCACTTT.

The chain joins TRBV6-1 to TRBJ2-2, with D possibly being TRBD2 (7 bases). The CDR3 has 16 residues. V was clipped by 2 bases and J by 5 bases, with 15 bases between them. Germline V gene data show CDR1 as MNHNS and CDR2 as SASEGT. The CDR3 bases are TGTGCCAGCAGTGAACCGGGGGGCGCTTGGACCGGGGAGCTGTTTTTT. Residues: CASSEPGGAWTGELFF.

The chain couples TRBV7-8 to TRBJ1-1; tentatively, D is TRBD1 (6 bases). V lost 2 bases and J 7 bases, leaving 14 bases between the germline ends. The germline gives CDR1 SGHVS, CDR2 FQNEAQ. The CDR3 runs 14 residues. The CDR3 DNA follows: TGTGCCAGCAGCTTACCCGCAGGGGAGGGTGAAGCTTTCTTT. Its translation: CASSLPAGEGEAFF.

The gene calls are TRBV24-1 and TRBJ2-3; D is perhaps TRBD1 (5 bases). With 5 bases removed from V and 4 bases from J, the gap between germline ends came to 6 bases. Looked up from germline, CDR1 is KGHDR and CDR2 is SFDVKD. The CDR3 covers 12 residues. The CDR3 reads CATSGGSDTQYF. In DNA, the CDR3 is TGTGCCACCAGTGGGGGCTCAGATACGCAGTATTTT.

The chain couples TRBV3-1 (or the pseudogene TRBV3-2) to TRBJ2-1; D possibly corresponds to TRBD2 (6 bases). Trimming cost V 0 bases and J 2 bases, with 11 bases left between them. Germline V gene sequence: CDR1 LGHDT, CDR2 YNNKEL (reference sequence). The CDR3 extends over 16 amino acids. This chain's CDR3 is CASSQEGVAAYNEQFF. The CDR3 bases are TGTGCCAGCAGCCAAGAGGGGGTAGCGGCCTACAATGAGCAGTTCTTC.

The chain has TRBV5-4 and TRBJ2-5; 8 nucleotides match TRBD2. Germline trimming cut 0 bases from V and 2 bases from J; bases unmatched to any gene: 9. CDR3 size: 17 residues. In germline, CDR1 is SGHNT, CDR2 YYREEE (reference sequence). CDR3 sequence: CASSLDRTGGNQETQYF. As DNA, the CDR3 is TGTGCCAGCAGCTTGGATCGTACGGGGGGGAATCAAGAGACCCAGTACTTC.

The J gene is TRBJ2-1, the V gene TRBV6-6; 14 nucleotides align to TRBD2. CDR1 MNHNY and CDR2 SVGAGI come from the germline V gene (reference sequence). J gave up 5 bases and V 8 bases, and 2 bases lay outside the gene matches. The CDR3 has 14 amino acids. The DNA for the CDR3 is TGTGCCAGCGGACTAGCGGGGGGTAACAATGAGCAGTTCTTC. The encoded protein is CASGLAGGNNEQFF.

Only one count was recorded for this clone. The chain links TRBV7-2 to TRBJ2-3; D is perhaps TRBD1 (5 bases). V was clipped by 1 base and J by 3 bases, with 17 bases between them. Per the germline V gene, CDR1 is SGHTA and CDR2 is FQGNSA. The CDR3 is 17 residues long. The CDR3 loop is CASSLVAGKGTTDTQYF. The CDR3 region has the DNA TGTGCCAGCAGCTTAGTGGCAGGGAAGGGCACAACAGATACGCAGTATTTT.

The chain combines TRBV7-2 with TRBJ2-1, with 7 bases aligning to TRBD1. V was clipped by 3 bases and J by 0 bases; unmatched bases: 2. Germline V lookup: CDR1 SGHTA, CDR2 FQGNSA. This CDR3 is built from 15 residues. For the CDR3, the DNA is TGTGCCAGCAGCTTTTACAGGGGCTCCTACAATGAGCAGTTCTTC. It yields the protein CASSFYRGSYNEQFF.

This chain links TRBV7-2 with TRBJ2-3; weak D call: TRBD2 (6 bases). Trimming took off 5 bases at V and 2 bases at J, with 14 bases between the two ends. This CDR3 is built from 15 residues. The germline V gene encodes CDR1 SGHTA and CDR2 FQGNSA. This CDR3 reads CASSPWGDLTDTQYF. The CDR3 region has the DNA TGTGCCAGCAGCCCCTGGGGGGACCTCACAGATACGCAGTATTTT.

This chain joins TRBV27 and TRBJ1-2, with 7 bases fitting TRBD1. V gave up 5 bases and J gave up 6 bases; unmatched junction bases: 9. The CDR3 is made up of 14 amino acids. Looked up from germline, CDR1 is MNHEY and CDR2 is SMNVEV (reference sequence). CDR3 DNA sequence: TGTGCCAGCAGTACCCTTCTAGGGGGCAATGGCTACACCTTC. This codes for CASSTLLGGNGYTF.

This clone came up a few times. The CDR3: CASSQEEVASSSGNTIYF. DNA of the CDR3: TGCGCCAGCAGCCAAGAGGAGGTGGCCAGCTCCTCTGGAAACACCATATATTTT. This chain uses TRBV4-1 with TRBJ1-3; D is unresolved. Germline values: CDR1 MGHRA, CDR2 YSYEKL. This CDR3 is 18 amino acids long. The V and J ends lost 0 bases and 0 bases respectively, with 15 bases between them.

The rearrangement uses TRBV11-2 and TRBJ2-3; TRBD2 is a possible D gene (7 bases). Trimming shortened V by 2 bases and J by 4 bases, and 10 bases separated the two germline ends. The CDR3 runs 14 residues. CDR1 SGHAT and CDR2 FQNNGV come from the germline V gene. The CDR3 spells CASSLQGRADTQYF. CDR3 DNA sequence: TGTGCCAGCAGCTTACAGGGGAGGGCAGATACGCAGTATTTT. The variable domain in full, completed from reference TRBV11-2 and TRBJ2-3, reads EAGVAQSPRYKIIEKRQSVAFWCNPISGHATLYWYQQILGQGPKLLIQFQNNGVVDDSQLPKDRFSAERLKGVDSTLKIQPAKLEDSAVYLCASSLQGRADTQYFGPGTRLTVL.

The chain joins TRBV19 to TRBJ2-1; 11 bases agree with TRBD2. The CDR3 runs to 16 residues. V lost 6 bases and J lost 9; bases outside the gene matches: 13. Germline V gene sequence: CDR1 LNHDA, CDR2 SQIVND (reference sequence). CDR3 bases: TGTGCCAGTAGCCTCAGACCCTCGACTAGCGGGGTTGAGCAGTTCTTC. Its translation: CASSLRPSTSGVEQFF.

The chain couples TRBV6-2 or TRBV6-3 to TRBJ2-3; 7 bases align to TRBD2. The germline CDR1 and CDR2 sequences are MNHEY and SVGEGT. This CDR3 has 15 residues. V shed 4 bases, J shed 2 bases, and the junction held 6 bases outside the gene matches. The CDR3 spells CASSSLAVPTDTQYF. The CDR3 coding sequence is TGTGCCAGCAGTTCCCTAGCGGTACCCACAGATACGCAGTATTTT.

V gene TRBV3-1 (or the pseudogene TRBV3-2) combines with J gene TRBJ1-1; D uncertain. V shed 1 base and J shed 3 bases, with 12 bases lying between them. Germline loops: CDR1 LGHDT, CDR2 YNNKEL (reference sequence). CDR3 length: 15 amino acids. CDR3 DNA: TGTGCCAGCAGCCAAGTGTCCCCCTCGGACACTGAAGCTTTCTTT. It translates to CASSQVSPSDTEAFF.

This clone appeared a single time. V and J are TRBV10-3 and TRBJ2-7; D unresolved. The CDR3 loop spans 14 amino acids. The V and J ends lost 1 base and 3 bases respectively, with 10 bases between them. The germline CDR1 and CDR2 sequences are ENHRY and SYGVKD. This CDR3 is CAISEWAQGYEQYF. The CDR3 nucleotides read TGTGCCATCAGTGAGTGGGCGCAAGGCTACGAGCAGTACTTC.

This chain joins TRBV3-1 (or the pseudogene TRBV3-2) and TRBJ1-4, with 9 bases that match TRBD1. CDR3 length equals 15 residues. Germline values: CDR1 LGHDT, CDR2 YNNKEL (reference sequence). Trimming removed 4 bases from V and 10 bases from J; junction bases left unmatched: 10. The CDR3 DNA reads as TGTGCCAGCAGCCCTACCGGGACAGGGCGGGGAAAACTGTTTTTT. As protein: CASSPTGTGRGKLFF.

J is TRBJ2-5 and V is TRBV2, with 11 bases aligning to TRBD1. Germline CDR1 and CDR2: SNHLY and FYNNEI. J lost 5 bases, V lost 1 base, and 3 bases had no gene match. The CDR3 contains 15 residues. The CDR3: CASSEGGQGEETQYF. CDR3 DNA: TGTGCCAGCAGTGAAGGGGGACAGGGGGAGGAGACCCAGTACTTC. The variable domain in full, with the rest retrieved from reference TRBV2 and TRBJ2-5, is EPEVTQTPSHQVTQMGQEVILRCVPISNHLYFYWYRQILGQKVEFLVSFYNNEISEKSEIFDDQFSVERPDGSNFTLKIRSTKLEDSAMYFCASSEGGQGEETQYFGPGTRLLVL.

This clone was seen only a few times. Here the CDR3 DNA reads TGTGCCGCAGGAGGGGATAGCTCCTATAATTCACCCCTCCACTTT. Translating gives CAAGGDSSYNSPLHF. V usage is TRBV19 and J usage is TRBJ1-6, with D possibly being TRBD1 (5 bases). Germline-derived CDR1 and CDR2 are LNHDA and SQIVND (reference sequence). The CDR3 totals 15 residues. Between the trimmed V and J ends, which lost 11 bases and 0 bases, there was a span of 14 bases.

The CDR3 nucleotides are TGTGCCAGCAGAAGGGTTAGCGGGAGTTACGAGCAGTACTTC. Its protein product is CASRRVSGSYEQYF. This chain connects TRBV27 to TRBJ2-7, with 9 bases that match TRBD2. The germline gives CDR1 MNHEY, CDR2 SMNVEV (reference sequence). Losses at the gene ends were 6 bases for V and 4 bases for J; bases not matched to a gene: 7. The CDR3 is 14 amino acids.

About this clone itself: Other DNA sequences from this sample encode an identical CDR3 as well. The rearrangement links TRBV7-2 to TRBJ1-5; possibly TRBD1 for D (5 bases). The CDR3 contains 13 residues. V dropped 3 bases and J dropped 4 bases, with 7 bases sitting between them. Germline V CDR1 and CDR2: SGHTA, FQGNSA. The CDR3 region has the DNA TGTGCCAGCAGCTTTGGGGGGAATCAGCCCCAGCATTTT. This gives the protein CASSFGGNQPQHF.

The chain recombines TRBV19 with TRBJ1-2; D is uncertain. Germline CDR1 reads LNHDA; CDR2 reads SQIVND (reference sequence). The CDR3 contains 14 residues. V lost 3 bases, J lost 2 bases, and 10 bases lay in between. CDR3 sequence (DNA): TGTGCCAGTAGTATTCCACCCAGGAACTATGGCTACACCTTC. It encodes CASSIPPRNYGYTF.

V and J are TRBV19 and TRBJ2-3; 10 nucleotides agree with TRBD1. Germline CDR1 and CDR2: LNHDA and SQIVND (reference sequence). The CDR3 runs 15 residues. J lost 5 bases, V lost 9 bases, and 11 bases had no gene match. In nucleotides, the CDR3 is TGTGCCAGCAAACCGGGACAGGGGCATGGAGATACGCAGTATTTT. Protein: CASKPGQGHGDTQYF.

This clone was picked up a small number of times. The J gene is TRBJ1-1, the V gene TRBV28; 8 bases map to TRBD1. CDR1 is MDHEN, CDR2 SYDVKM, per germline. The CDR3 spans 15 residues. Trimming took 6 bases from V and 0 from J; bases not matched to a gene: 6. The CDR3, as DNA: TGTGCCAGCAGCTCTCCGGGACAGGTGAACACTGAAGCTTTCTTT. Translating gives CASSSPGQVNTEAFF.

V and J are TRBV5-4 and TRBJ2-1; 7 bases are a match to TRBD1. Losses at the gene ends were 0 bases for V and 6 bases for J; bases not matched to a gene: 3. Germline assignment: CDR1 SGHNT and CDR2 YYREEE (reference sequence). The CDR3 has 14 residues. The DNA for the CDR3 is TGTGCCAGCAGCTTGGTTCGGGACAGCAATGAGCAGTTCTTC. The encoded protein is CASSLVRDSNEQFF.

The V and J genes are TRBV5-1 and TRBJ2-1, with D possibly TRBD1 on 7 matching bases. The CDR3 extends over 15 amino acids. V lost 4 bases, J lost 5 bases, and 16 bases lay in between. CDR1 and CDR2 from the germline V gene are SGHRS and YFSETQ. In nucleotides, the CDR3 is TGCGCCAGCAGCACCGGAGGGACAGACAACAATGAGCAGTTCTTC. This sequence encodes CASSTGGTDNNEQFF. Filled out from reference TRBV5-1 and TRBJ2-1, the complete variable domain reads KAGVTQTPRYLIKTRGQQVTLSCSPISGHRSVSWYQQTPGQGLQFLFEYFSETQRNKGNFPGRFSGRQFSNSRSEMNVSTLELGDSALYLCASSTGGTDNNEQFFGPGTRLTVL.

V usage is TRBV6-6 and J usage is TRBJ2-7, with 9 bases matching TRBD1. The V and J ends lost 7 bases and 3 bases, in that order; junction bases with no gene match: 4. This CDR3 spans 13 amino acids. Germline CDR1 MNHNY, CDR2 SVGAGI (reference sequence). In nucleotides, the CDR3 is TGTGCCAGCAACGACAGGGGGATCTACGAGCAGTACTTC. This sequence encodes CASNDRGIYEQYF.